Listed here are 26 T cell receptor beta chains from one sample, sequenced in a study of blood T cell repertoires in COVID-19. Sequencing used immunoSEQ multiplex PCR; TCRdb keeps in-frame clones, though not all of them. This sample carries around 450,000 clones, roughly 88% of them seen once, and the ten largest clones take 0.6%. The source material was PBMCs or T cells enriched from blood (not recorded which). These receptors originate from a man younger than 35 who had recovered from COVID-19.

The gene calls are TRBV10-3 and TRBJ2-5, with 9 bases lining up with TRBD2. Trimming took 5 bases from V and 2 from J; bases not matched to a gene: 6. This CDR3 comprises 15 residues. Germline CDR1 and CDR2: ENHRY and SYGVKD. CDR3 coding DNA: TGTGCCATCAGTACCCTAGCGGGATCGCAAGAGACCCAGTACTTC. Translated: CAISTLAGSQETQYF.

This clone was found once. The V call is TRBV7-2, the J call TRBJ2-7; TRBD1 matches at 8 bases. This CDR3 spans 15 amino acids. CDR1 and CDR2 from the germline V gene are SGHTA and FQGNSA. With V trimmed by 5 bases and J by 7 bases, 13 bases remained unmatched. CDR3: CASSPLGQVSGEQYF. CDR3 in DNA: TGTGCCAGCAGCCCCTTGGGACAGGTTTCGGGTGAGCAGTACTTC. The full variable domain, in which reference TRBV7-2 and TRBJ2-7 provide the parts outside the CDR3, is GAGVSQSPSNKVTEKGKDVELRCDPISGHTALYWYRQSLGQGLEFLIYFQGNSAPDKSGLPSDRFSAERTGGSVSTLTIQRTQQEDSAVYLCASSPLGQVSGEQYFGPGTRLTVT.

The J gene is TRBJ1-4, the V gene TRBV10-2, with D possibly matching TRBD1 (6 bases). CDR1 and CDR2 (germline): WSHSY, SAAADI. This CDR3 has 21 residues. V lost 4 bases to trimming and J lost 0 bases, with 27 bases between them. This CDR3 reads CASSVRGLGRGITATNEKLFF. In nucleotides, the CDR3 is TGCGCCAGCAGTGTCCGTGGTCTGGGCAGGGGAATTACTGCAACTAATGAAAAACTGTTTTTT.

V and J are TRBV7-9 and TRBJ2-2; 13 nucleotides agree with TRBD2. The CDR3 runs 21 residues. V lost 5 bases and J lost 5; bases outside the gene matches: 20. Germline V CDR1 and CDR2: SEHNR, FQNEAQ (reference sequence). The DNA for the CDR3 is TGTGCCAGCAGCAAAGACAGCAGGAGGACTAGCGGGGGCCGGAGGACCGGGGAGCTGTTTTTT. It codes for CASSKDSRRTSGGRRTGELFF.

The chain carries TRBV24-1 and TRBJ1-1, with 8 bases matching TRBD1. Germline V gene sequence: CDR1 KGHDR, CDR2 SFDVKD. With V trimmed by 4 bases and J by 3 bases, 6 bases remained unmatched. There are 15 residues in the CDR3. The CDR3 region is CATSDATGGDTEAFF. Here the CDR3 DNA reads TGTGCCACCAGTGACGCTACAGGGGGGGACACTGAAGCTTTCTTT.

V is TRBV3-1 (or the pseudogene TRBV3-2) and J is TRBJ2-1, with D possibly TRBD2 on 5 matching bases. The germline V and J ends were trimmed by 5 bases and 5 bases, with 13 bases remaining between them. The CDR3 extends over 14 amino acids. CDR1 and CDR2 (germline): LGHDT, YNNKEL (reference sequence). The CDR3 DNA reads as TGTGCCAGCAGCAACCCGGACTCAAACAATGAGCAGTTCTTC. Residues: CASSNPDSNNEQFF.

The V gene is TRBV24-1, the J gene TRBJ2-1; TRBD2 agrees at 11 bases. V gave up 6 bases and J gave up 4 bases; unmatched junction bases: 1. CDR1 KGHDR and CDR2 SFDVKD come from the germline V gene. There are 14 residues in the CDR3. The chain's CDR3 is CATSLAGGYNEQFF. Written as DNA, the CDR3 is TGTGCCACCAGTCTAGCGGGAGGATACAATGAGCAGTTCTTC.

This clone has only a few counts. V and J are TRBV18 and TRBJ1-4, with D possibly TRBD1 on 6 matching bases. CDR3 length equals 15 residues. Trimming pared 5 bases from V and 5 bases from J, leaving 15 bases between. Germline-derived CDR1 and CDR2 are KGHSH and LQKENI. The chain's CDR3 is CASSSQGQGNEKLFF. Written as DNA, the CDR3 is TGTGCCAGCTCATCCCAGGGGCAGGGGAATGAAAAACTGTTTTTT.

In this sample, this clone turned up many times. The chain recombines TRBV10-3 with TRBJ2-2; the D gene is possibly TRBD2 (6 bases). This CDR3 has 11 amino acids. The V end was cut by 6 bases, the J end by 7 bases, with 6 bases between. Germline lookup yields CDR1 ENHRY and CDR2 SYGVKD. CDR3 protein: CAISGSGELFF. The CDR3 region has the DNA TGTGCCATCAGCGGGAGCGGGGAGCTGTTTTTT.

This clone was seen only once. This CDR3 is CASSQRVGLAEAPYEQYF. CDR3 coding DNA: TGCGCCAGCAGCCAGAGGGTGGGACTAGCGGAGGCCCCCTACGAGCAGTACTTC. The rearrangement links TRBV4-1 to TRBJ2-7; 11 bases match TRBD2. This CDR3 has 18 amino acids. The V and J ends lost 3 bases and 2 bases, in that order; junction bases with no gene match: 12. Germline V gene sequence: CDR1 MGHRA, CDR2 YSYEKL.

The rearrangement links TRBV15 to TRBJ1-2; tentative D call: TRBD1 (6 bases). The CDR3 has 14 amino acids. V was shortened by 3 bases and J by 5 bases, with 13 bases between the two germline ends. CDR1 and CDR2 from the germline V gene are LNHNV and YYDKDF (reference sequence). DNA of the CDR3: TGTGCCACCAGCAGGAGACAGGTTCGATATGGCTACACCTTC. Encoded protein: CATSRRQVRYGYTF.

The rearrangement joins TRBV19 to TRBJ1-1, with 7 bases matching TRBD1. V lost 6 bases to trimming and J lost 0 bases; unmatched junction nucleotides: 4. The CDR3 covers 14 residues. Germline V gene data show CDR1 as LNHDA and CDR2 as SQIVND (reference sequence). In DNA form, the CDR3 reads TGTGCCAGTAGCAAGACAGGGATGAACACTGAAGCTTTCTTT. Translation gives CASSKTGMNTEAFF.

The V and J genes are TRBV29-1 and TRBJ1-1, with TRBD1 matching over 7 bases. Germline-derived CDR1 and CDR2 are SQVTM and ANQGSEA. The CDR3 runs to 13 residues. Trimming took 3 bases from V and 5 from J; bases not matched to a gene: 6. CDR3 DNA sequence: TGCAGCGTTGATGGCCAGGGGGGAACTGAAGCTTTCTTT. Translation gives CSVDGQGGTEAFF. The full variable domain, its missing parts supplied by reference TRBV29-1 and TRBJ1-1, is SAVISQKPSRDICQRGTSLTIQCQVDSQVTMMFWYRQQPGQSLTLIATANQGSEATYESGFVIDKFPISRPNLTFSTLTVSNMSPEDSSIYLCSVDGQGGTEAFFGQGTRLTVV.

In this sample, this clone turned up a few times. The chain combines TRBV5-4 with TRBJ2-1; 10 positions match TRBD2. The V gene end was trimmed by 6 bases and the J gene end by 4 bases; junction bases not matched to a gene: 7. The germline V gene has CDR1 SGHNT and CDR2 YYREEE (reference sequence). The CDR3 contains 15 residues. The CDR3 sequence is CASTEGLAPYNEQFF. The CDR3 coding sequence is TGTGCCAGCACCGAGGGACTAGCGCCTTACAATGAGCAGTTCTTC.

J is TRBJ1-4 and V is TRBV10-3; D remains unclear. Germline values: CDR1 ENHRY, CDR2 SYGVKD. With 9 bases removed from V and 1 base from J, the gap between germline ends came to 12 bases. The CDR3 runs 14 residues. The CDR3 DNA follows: TGTGCCATTTCATTATCGGGAACTAATGAAAAACTGTTTTTT. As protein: CAISLSGTNEKLFF.

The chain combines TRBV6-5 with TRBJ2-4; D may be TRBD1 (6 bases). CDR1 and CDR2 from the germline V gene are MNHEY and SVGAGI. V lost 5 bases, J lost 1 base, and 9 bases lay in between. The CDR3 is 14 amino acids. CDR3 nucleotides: TGTGCCAGCAGTCCCGACAGGGCCAAAAACATTCAGTACTTC. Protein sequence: CASSPDRAKNIQYF.

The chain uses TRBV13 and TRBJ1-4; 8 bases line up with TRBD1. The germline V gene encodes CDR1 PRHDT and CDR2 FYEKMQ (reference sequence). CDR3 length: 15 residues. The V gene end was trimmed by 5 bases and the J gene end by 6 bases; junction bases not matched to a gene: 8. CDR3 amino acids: CASSRGGTGDEKLFF. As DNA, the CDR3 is TGTGCCAGCAGCCGTGGGGGGACAGGAGATGAAAAACTGTTTTTT.

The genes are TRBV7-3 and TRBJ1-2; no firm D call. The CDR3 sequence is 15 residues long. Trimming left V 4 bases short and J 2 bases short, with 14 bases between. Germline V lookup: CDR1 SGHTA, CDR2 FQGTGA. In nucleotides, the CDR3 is TGTGCCAGCAGCTCCCTTGCGCCCCAAAACTATGGCTACACCTTC. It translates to CASSSLAPQNYGYTF.

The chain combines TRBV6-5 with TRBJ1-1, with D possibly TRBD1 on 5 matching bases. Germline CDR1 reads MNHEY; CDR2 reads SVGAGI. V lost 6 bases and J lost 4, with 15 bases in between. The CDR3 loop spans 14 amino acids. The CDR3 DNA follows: TGTGCCAGCAGGTCGTCAGGGCGATCCACTGAAGCTTTCTTT. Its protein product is CASRSSGRSTEAFF.

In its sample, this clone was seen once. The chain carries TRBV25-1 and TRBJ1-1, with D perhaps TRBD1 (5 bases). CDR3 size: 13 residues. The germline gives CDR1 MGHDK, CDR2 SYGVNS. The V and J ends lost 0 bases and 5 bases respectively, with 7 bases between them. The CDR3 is CASSEYGGTEAFF. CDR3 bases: TGTGCCAGCAGTGAATACGGGGGGACTGAAGCTTTCTTT.

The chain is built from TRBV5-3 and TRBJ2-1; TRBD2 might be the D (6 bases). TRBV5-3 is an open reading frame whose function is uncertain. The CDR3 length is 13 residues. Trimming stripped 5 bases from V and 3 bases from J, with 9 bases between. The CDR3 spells CARRRDCYNEQFF. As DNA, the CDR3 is TGTGCCAGAAGACGGGACTGCTACAATGAGCAGTTCTTC.

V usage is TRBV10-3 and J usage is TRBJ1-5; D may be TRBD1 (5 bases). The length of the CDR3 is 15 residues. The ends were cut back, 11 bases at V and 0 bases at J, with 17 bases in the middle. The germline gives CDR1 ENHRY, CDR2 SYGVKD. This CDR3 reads CASGWRGDSNQPQHF. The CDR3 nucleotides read TGTGCCTCCGGCTGGAGGGGTGATAGCAATCAGCCCCAGCATTTT.

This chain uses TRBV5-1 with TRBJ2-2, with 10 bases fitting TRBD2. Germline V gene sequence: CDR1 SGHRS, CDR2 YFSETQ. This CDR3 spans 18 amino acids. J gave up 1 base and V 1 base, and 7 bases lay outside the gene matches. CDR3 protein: CASSLRPGLAQNTGELFF. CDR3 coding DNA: TGCGCCAGCAGCTTGAGACCGGGACTAGCGCAGAACACCGGGGAGCTGTTTTTT.

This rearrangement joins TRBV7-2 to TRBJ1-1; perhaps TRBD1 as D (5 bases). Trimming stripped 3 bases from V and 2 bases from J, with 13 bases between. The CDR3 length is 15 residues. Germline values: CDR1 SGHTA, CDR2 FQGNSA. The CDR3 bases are TGTGCCAGCAGCTTGCATGGGGCTATAAACACTGAAGCTTTCTTT. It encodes CASSLHGAINTEAFF.

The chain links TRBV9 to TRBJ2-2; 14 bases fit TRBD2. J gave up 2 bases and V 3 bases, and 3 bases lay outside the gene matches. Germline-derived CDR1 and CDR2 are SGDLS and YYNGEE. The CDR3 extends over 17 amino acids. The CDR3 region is CASSATSGRANTGELFF. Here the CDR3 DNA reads TGTGCCAGCAGCGCGACTAGCGGGAGGGCCAACACCGGGGAGCTGTTTTTT. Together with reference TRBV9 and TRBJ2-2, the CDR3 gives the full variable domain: DSGVTQTPKHLITATGQRVTLRCSPRSGDLSVYWYQQSLDQGLQFLIQYYNGEERAKGNILERFSAQQFPDLHSELNLSSLELGDSALYFCASSATSGRANTGELFFGEGSRLTVL.

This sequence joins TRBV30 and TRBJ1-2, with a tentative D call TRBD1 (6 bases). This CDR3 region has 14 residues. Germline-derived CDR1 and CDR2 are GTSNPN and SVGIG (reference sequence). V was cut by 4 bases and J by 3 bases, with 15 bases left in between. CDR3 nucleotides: TGTGCCTGGACCCCCCTGGGGGCGGACTATGGCTACACCTTC. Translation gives CAWTPLGADYGYTF.